These 29 T cell receptor beta chains were all obtained from the same sample, sequenced in a study of blood T cell repertoires in COVID-19. The table came from immunoSEQ multiplex PCR; TCRdb's copy has only in-frame clones and leaves some out. The table lists approximately 140,000 clones, around 90% of them singletons. The sequenced material came from peripheral blood. Source of these receptors: a woman aged 55-70 years with active or convalescent COVID-19.

The genes are TRBV7-9 and TRBJ2-7; D may be TRBD1 (6 bases). Germline values: CDR1 SEHNR, CDR2 FQNEAQ (reference sequence). The CDR3 is 18 residues long. With 4 bases removed from V and 3 bases from J, the gap between germline ends came to 25 bases. DNA of the CDR3: TGTGCCAGCAGCTCCTCCCAAACAGGGAACGATATTTACTACGAGCAGTACTTC. The encoded protein is CASSSSQTGNDIYYEQYF.

This clone was detected only once. The CDR3 bases are TGTGCCAGCAGTGAGGGCAGGGGGCGGGGGAACTATGGCTACACCTTC. Its translation: CASSEGRGRGNYGYTF. The chain combines TRBV6-1 with TRBJ1-2, with 8 positions matching TRBD1. V was pared by 3 bases and J by 2 bases, with 8 bases of the junction left unmatched. The CDR3 is made up of 16 amino acids. Germline V gene lookup returns CDR1 MNHNS and CDR2 SASEGT.

V usage is TRBV18 and J usage is TRBJ1-2; D is possibly TRBD1 (5 bases). The V end lost 1 base, the J end lost 6 bases, and 12 bases lay between the germline ends. Germline values: CDR1 KGHSH, CDR2 LQKENI. CDR3 size: 14 residues. DNA for the CDR3: TGTGCCAGCTCACCACTCGGCCGGGGGGATGGCTACACCTTC. As protein: CASSPLGRGDGYTF.

V is TRBV12-5 and J is TRBJ1-5; D may be TRBD1 (6 bases). Per the germline V gene, CDR1 is LGHNT and CDR2 is FRNRAP. V lost 5 bases and J 2 bases, leaving 10 bases between the germline ends. The CDR3 loop spans 14 amino acids. CDR3 region: CASGPRTGNQPQHF. In DNA form, the CDR3 reads TGTGCTAGTGGTCCCCGGACAGGCAATCAGCCCCAGCATTTT.

The V gene is TRBV27, the J gene TRBJ2-7; 8 nucleotides agree with TRBD1. The length of the CDR3 is 14 residues. V dropped 6 bases and J dropped 4; count of bases not matched to a gene: 8. Germline V gives CDR1 MNHEY, CDR2 SMNVEV (reference sequence). CDR3 amino acids: CASRWTGTGYEQYF. The CDR3, as DNA: TGTGCCAGCAGGTGGACAGGGACGGGATACGAGCAGTACTTC.

The rearrangement uses TRBV18 and TRBJ1-6, with TRBD1 matching over 9 bases. Looked up from germline, CDR1 is KGHSH and CDR2 is LQKENI. Germline trimming cut 4 bases from V and 7 bases from J; bases unmatched to any gene: 8. This CDR3 has 16 residues. CDR3 loop: CASSLDRQGGNSPLHF. The CDR3, as DNA: TGTGCCAGCTCACTTGATAGACAGGGGGGGAATTCACCCCTCCACTTT.

This chain links TRBV3-1 (or the pseudogene TRBV3-2) with TRBJ1-2, with a weak D call TRBD1 (6 bases). This CDR3 contains 14 residues. V was pared by 4 bases and J by 2 bases, with 11 bases between. The germline gives CDR1 LGHDT, CDR2 YNNKEL (reference sequence). CDR3 amino acids: CASSLRQENYGYTF. Here the CDR3 DNA reads TGTGCCAGCAGCCTACGACAGGAGAACTATGGCTACACCTTC.

The J gene is TRBJ1-2, the V gene TRBV9; weak D call: TRBD1 (6 bases). CDR1 SGDLS and CDR2 YYNGEE come from the germline V gene. V gave up 0 bases and J gave up 4 bases, with 13 bases separating them. CDR3 length: 15 amino acids. CDR3 bases: TGTGCCAGCAGCGTAGAGGTAGGGGGAAGCTATGGCTACACCTTC. Protein sequence: CASSVEVGGSYGYTF.

This clone was seen once. The rearrangement joins TRBV7-9 to TRBJ2-7; possibly TRBD1 for D (5 bases). This CDR3 contains 15 residues. V was shortened by 2 bases and J by 3 bases, with 14 bases between the two germline ends. CDR1 is SEHNR and CDR2 is FQNEAQ in the germline V gene (reference sequence). CDR3 residues: CASSLTQVNIYEQYF. The CDR3 coding sequence is TGTGCCAGCAGCTTAACACAGGTCAATATCTACGAGCAGTACTTC.

This sequence joins TRBV4-3 and TRBJ2-1, with a tentative D call TRBD1 (5 bases). V was pared by 0 bases and J by 3 bases, with 6 bases between. Looked up from germline, CDR1 is LGHNA and CDR2 is YSLEER. This CDR3 has 14 residues. CDR3 DNA sequence: TGCGCCAGCAGCCAAGAACAGGACTACAATGAGCAGTTCTTC. Protein: CASSQEQDYNEQFF.

This chain links TRBV3-1 (or the pseudogene TRBV3-2) with TRBJ2-7, with D unclear. The CDR3 spans 12 residues. Trimming pared 4 bases from V and 7 bases from J, leaving 11 bases between. Looked up from germline, CDR1 is LGHDT and CDR2 is YNNKEL (reference sequence). The CDR3 bases are TGTGCCAGCAGCCCGCGTTTGTGGGAGCAGTACTTC. Its protein is CASSPRLWEQYF.

The rearrangement uses TRBV5-1 and TRBJ1-1, with TRBD1 as a possible D gene (5 bases). V was cut by 4 bases and J by 4 bases, with 17 bases left in between. The germline V gene has CDR1 SGHRS and CDR2 YFSETQ. The CDR3 is 15 amino acids. As DNA, the CDR3 is TGCGCCAGCAGCCCGCTAGGGGTCGATAGCACTGAAGCTTTCTTT. The encoded protein is CASSPLGVDSTEAFF.

The chain employs TRBV19 and TRBJ1-1; 7 bases match TRBD1. Looked up from germline, CDR1 is LNHDA and CDR2 is SQIVND (reference sequence). V was pared by 3 bases and J by 0 bases, with 10 bases of the junction left unmatched. The CDR3 runs to 17 residues. The CDR3: CASSIPSQGNMNTEAFF. The CDR3, as DNA: TGTGCCAGTAGTATCCCTTCACAGGGGAACATGAACACTGAAGCTTTCTTT. Complete variable domain (other parts from reference TRBV19 and TRBJ1-1): DGGITQSPKYLFRKEGQNVTLSCEQNLNHDAMYWYRQDPGQGLRLIYYSQIVNDFQKGDIAEGYSVSREKKESFPLTVTSAQKNPTAFYLCASSIPSQGNMNTEAFFGQGTRLTVV.

This clone was recorded only once. The chain employs TRBV2 and TRBJ1-1; no firm D call. Trimming shortened V by 7 bases and J by 5 bases, and 17 bases separated the two germline ends. The CDR3 runs to 14 residues. Germline lookup yields CDR1 SNHLY and CDR2 FYNNEI. The DNA for the CDR3 is TGTGCCAGCACCGGAGCTGAGGCGTATACTGAAGCTTTCTTT. Translated, it gives CASTGAEAYTEAFF.

CDR3 in amino acids: CASSVTGGFMEKLFF. In DNA form, the CDR3 reads TGTGCCAGCAGCGTAACAGGGGGCTTTATGGAAAAACTGTTTTTT. The chain carries TRBV5-6 and TRBJ1-4; 9 bases agree with TRBD1. CDR1 and CDR2 from the germline V gene are SGHDT and YYEEEE. Germline trimming cut 4 bases from V and 8 bases from J; bases unmatched to any gene: 9. This CDR3 region has 15 residues.

This clone has only one observation. The rearrangement links TRBV16 to TRBJ2-7, with 8 bases that match TRBD1. The CDR3 sequence is 14 residues long. Germline values: CDR1 KGHSY, CDR2 FQNENV. Trimming at V came to 4 bases and at J to 6 bases, leaving 8 bases not matched to a gene. The CDR3 region has the DNA TGTGCCAGCAGCCCTGGACAGGGTTTATCCGAGCAGTACTTC. Residues: CASSPGQGLSEQYF.

The chain is built from TRBV7-2 and TRBJ2-2; 12 bases are shared with TRBD1. Trimming removed 3 bases from V and 4 bases from J; junction bases left unmatched: 9. CDR1 is SGHTA, CDR2 FQGNSA, per germline. This CDR3 region has 18 residues. The DNA of the CDR3 is TGTGCCAGCAGCTTCTTTCCGGGACAGGGGGCTGGCACCGGGGAGCTGTTTTTT. This gives the protein CASSFFPGQGAGTGELFF.

The V call is TRBV7-2, the J call TRBJ1-5; a possible D gene is TRBD1 (6 bases). The germline CDR1 and CDR2 sequences are SGHTA and FQGNSA. The V gene lost 3 bases and the J gene lost 9 bases, with 9 bases spanning the gap. The CDR3 covers 12 residues. The DNA for the CDR3 is TGTGCCAGCAGCTTCGAGACAGGGCCCCAGCATTTT. The encoded protein is CASSFETGPQHF.

V gene TRBV6-4 combines with J gene TRBJ1-5; tentative D call: TRBD1 (5 bases). Germline CDR1 is MRHNA and CDR2 is SNTAGT. CDR3 length: 16 residues. Trimming removed 5 bases at V and 1 base at J, with 15 bases between. In DNA form, the CDR3 reads TGTGCCAGCAGTTTCCTCTTCCGACAGAGCAATCAGCCCCAGCATTTT. It translates to CASSFLFRQSNQPQHF.

The CDR3 reads CASSRDRDGYEQYF. The DNA for the CDR3 is TGTGCCAGCTCGAGGGACAGGGACGGCTACGAGCAGTACTTC. This chain joins TRBV6-5 and TRBJ2-7; 9 nucleotides line up with TRBD1. Germline CDR1 reads MNHEY; CDR2 reads SVGAGI. The V segment lost 8 bases and the J segment 3 bases; nucleotides outside the gene matches: 8. The CDR3 is 14 amino acids.

The chain links TRBV5-8 to TRBJ1-5; 7 bases agree with TRBD1. V lost 5 bases and J lost 3; bases outside the gene matches: 8. Germline V lookup: CDR1 SGHTS, CDR2 YDEGEE. The length of the CDR3 is 15 residues. CDR3 sequence: CASRARDSNNQPQHF. CDR3 DNA sequence: TGTGCCAGCAGAGCCCGGGACAGCAACAATCAGCCCCAGCATTTT.

This clone is a singleton in its sample. V usage is TRBV7-2 and J usage is TRBJ2-3; 9 bases align to TRBD2. The germline CDR1 and CDR2 sequences are SGHTA and FQGNSA. With V trimmed by 7 bases and J by 4 bases, 12 bases remained unmatched. The CDR3 spans 16 residues. The CDR3 nucleotides are TGTGCCAGCATCATTCGGGCGGGGGGGCCCCCAGATACGCAGTATTTT. It specifies CASIIRAGGPPDTQYF. Complete variable domain (other parts from reference TRBV7-2 and TRBJ2-3): GAGVSQSPSNKVTEKGKDVELRCDPISGHTALYWYRQSLGQGLEFLIYFQGNSAPDKSGLPSDRFSAERTGGSVSTLTIQRTQQEDSAVYLCASIIRAGGPPDTQYFGPGTRLTVL.

This clone appeared a few times. The rearrangement joins TRBV4-1 to TRBJ1-4; the match to TRBD1 covers 7 bases. V shed 0 bases, J shed 10 bases, and the junction held 11 bases outside the gene matches. CDR1 and CDR2 (germline): MGHRA, YSYEKL. The CDR3 is 16 residues long. The CDR3 region has the DNA TGCGCCAGCAGCCAAGATCCCGGACAGGTCGGGGGAAAACTGTTTTTT. It yields the protein CASSQDPGQVGGKLFF.

The chain couples TRBV2 to TRBJ1-1; 7 nucleotides match TRBD1. The CDR3 covers 14 residues. The V and J ends lost 9 bases and 1 base, in that order; junction bases with no gene match: 8. The germline V gene encodes CDR1 SNHLY and CDR2 FYNNEI. The CDR3 reads CASKIGQANTEAFF. DNA for the CDR3: TGTGCCAGTAAAATAGGACAGGCGAACACTGAAGCTTTCTTT.

Remarks on this clone: A much larger clone differs from this one at a single base, so this may be a read error. The sample contains more than one DNA sequence encoding this CDR3. This chain links TRBV6-6 with TRBJ2-6, with D perhaps matching TRBD1 (5 bases). The germline V gene has CDR1 MNHNY and CDR2 SVGAGI (reference sequence). This CDR3 comprises 15 residues. For the CDR3, the DNA is TGTGCTAGCAGTCCACAGGACTCTGGGGCCAACGTCCTGACTTTC. The encoded protein is CASSPQDSGANVLTF.

J is TRBJ1-4 and V is TRBV5-1, with 7 bases aligning to TRBD1. The germline gives CDR1 SGHRS, CDR2 YFSETQ. CDR3 length: 15 amino acids. With 3 bases clipped from V and 7 bases from J, the junction kept 9 bases outside the gene matches. The CDR3 loop reads CASSSTGSGGEKLFF. CDR3 coding DNA: TGCGCCAGCAGCTCGACAGGGTCAGGGGGTGAAAAACTGTTTTTT.

V usage is TRBV10-3 and J usage is TRBJ1-6, with no clear D. Trimming shortened V by 3 bases and J by 7 bases, and 4 bases separated the two germline ends. The germline CDR1 and CDR2 sequences are ENHRY and SYGVKD. The CDR3 covers 12 residues. The CDR3 nucleotides are TGTGCCATCAGTGACCAGAATTCACCCCTCCACTTT. Translated: CAISDQNSPLHF.

This clone was detected only once. The V gene is TRBV5-1, the J gene TRBJ1-5; D unresolved. Germline V CDR1 and CDR2: SGHRS, YFSETQ. This CDR3 spans 15 amino acids. V gave up 0 bases and J gave up 4 bases, with 11 bases separating them. The CDR3 DNA follows: TGCGCCAGCAGCTTGGATGGTCAGAAAAATCAGCCCCAGCATTTT. Translated: CASSLDGQKNQPQHF.

In this sample, this clone turned up a few times. CDR3 residues: CASSWDRAGEKLFF. Written as DNA, the CDR3 is TGTGCCAGCAGTTGGGACAGGGCGGGAGAAAAACTGTTTTTT. The V and J genes are TRBV27 and TRBJ1-4, with TRBD1 matching 9 bases. Germline values: CDR1 MNHEY, CDR2 SMNVEV (reference sequence). V was clipped by 4 bases and J by 8 bases; unmatched bases: 5. This CDR3 contains 14 residues.